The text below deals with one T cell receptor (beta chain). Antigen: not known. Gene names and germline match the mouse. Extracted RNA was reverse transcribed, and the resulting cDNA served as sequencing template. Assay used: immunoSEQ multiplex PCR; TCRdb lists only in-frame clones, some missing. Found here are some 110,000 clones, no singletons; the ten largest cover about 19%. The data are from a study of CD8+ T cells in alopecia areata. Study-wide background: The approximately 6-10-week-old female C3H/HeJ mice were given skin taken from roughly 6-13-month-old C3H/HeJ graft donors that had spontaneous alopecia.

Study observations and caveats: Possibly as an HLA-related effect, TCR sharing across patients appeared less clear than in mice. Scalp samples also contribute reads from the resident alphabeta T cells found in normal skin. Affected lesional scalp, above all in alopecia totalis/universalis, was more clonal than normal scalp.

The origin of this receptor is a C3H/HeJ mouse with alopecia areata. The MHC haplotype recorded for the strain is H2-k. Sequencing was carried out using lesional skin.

CDR3 in amino acids: CTCSAAGLGVSAETLYF. CDR3 DNA (partial): TGCACCTGCAGTGCAGCGGGACTGGGGGTTAGTGCAGAA. The J gene is TRBJ2-3, the V gene TRBV1; TRBD2 matches at 11 bases. Read sequence stops 4 residues before the CDR3 end, and the germline J gene provides the missing end. The germline V gene has CDR1 NSQYPW and CDR2 LRSPGD (reference sequence). There are 17 residues in the CDR3. Losses at the gene ends were 1 base for V and 0 bases for J; bases not matched to a gene: 3.